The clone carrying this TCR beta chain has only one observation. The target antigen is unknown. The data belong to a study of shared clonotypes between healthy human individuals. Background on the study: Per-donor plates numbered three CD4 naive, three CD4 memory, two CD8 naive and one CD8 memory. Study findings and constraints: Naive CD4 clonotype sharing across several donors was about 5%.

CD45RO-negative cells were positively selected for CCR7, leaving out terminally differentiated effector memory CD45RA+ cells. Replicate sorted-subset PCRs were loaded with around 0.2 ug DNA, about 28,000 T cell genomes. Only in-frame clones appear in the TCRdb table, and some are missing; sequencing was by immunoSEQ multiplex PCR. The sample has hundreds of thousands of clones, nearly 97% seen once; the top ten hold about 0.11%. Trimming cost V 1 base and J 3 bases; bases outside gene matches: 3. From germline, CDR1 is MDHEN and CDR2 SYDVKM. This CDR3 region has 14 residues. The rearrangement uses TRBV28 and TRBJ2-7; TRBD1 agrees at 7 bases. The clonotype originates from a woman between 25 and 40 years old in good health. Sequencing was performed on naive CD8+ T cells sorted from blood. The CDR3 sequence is CASSLFPGGYEQYF. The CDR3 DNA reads TGTGCCAGCAGTTTATTTCCAGGGGGCTACGAGCAGTACTTC.